Presented here are 21 T cell receptor beta chains from one specimen sequenced in a study of T cell responses to AZD1222 COVID-19 vaccine. The protocol was immunoSEQ multiplex PCR, while the TCRdb copy is restricted to in-frame clones and leaves out a portion. The sample includes some 250,000 clones, almost 95% of them seen just once. Sequencing was performed on peripheral blood, taken 28 days after the second AZD1222 dose. The receptors were gathered from an adult who received the AZD1222 COVID-19 vaccine.

V and J are TRBV29-1 and TRBJ2-2; 8 bases fit TRBD1. Germline assignment: CDR1 SQVTM and CDR2 ANQGSEA. The CDR3 length is 13 residues. V trimming: 8 bases; J trimming: 1 base; junction bases outside the gene matches: 3. The CDR3 loop is CSPGTGNTGELFF. CDR3 bases: TGCAGCCCCGGGACAGGGAACACCGGGGAGCTGTTTTTT.

The V and J genes are TRBV19 and TRBJ1-4; D unclear. V was shortened by 3 bases and J by 4 bases, with 12 bases between the two germline ends. The CDR3 contains 15 residues. CDR1 LNHDA and CDR2 SQIVND come from the germline V gene (reference sequence). CDR3: CASSISEGFNEKLFF. For the CDR3, the DNA is TGTGCCAGTAGTATCTCGGAAGGATTTAATGAAAAACTGTTTTTT.

In this sample, this clone turned up once. This sequence joins TRBV28 and TRBJ2-5; 8 bases match TRBD2. Losses at the gene ends were 5 bases for V and 7 bases for J; bases not matched to a gene: 12. This CDR3 comprises 15 residues. CDR1 and CDR2 from the germline V gene are MDHEN and SYDVKM. CDR3 DNA: TGTGCCAGCAGTACTCGGGGGGGAACGGGTAGGACCCAGTACTTC. Translation gives CASSTRGGTGRTQYF.

The genes are TRBV28 and TRBJ1-5; 11 nucleotides match TRBD1. Looked up from germline, CDR1 is MDHEN and CDR2 is SYDVKM. The J segment lost 2 bases and the V segment lost 4 bases, leaving 7 bases of the junction unmatched. The CDR3 totals 17 residues. The CDR3 reads CASSSRTGGEGNQPQHF. In nucleotides, the CDR3 is TGTGCCAGCAGTTCTCGGACAGGGGGCGAGGGCAATCAGCCCCAGCATTTT.

J is TRBJ2-7 and V is TRBV27; tentative D call: TRBD2 (5 bases). From germline, CDR1 is MNHEY and CDR2 SMNVEV (reference sequence). CDR3 size: 14 residues. The ends were cut back, 0 bases at V and 2 bases at J, with 8 bases in the middle. The CDR3 nucleotides read TGTGCCAGCAGTTTATCCGGGAAAACCTACGAGCAGTACTTC. Protein: CASSLSGKTYEQYF.

This clone was picked up a small number of times. The chain links TRBV21-1 to TRBJ1-6. TRBV21-1 is labeled a pseudogene. The CDR3 length is 16 residues. CDR3 sequence (DNA): TGTGCCAGCAGCAAATCTCGCCCGACGGATAATTCACCCCTCCACTTT. Translation: CASSKSRPTDNSPLHF.

The genes are TRBV5-1 and TRBJ1-1, with 7 positions matching TRBD1. Trimming removed 4 bases from V and 3 bases from J; junction bases left unmatched: 12. The CDR3 loop spans 16 amino acids. Germline V CDR1 and CDR2: SGHRS, YFSETQ. The CDR3 DNA sequence: TGCGCCAGCAGCCCCAACAGGGGAGAGGGGGACACTGAAGCTTTCTTT. Encoded protein: CASSPNRGEGDTEAFF.

The chain recombines TRBV7-9 with TRBJ1-2; 9 bases map to TRBD1. The CDR3 length is 13 residues. Looked up from germline, CDR1 is SEHNR and CDR2 is FQNEAQ (reference sequence). V lost 1 base, J lost 8 bases, and 2 bases stayed unmatched. CDR3 DNA: TGTGCCAGCAGCTTAGGGACAGGGGAAGGCTACACCTTC. Amino acids: CASSLGTGEGYTF.

The count of this clone is one. The chain links TRBV10-3 to TRBJ2-5; 7 bases align to TRBD1. The CDR3 contains 12 residues. The V gene's germline CDR1 is ENHRY and CDR2 SYGVKD. V lost 8 bases, J lost 3 bases, and 3 bases stayed unmatched. The DNA for the CDR3 is TGTGCCATCCGAGACAGGGAAGAGACCCAGTACTTC. Its translation is CAIRDREETQYF.

J is TRBJ2-6 and V is TRBV18; TRBD1 matches at 12 bases. Germline CDR1 KGHSH, CDR2 LQKENI. The CDR3 totals 17 residues. The junction had 7 bases not matched to a gene; V was cut back by 6 bases and J by 4 bases. CDR3 bases: TGTGCCAGCTCCCCGGGACAGGGGGCTTACGGGGCCAACGTCCTGACTTTC. This sequence encodes CASSPGQGAYGANVLTF.

The chain is built from TRBV18 and TRBJ2-7; D could derive from TRBD1 or TRBD2 (5 bases each). This CDR3 has 13 amino acids. Germline V gives CDR1 KGHSH, CDR2 LQKENI. V shed 3 bases and J shed 3 bases, with 9 bases lying between them. The CDR3 DNA sequence: TGTGCCAGCTCACCCCAGGGACGCTACGAGCAGTACTTC. Its protein product is CASSPQGRYEQYF.

A word on this clone: The junction shows a germline mismatch at one end, possibly a read error. The chain employs TRBV19 and TRBJ1-1; D is unresolved. The CDR3 consists of 16 residues. Germline loops: CDR1 LNHDA, CDR2 SQIVND (reference sequence). CDR3 residues: CASSSRRESMNTEAFF. The CDR3 DNA reads TGTGCCAGTAGTTCACGACGGGAATCGATGAATACTGAAGCTTTCTTT.

This rearrangement joins TRBV19 to TRBJ1-5, with TRBD1 identical over 9 bases. Germline V gene lookup returns CDR1 LNHDA and CDR2 SQIVND (reference sequence). The CDR3 runs to 19 residues. J was trimmed by 0 bases and V by 4 bases; bases with no gene match: 13. CDR3 bases: TGTGCCAGTAGTACCCGGGACAGGGCCCTATACTATAGCAATCAGCCCCAGCATTTT. It encodes CASSTRDRALYYSNQPQHF. Drawing the rest from reference TRBV19 and TRBJ1-5, the complete variable domain is DGGITQSPKYLFRKEGQNVTLSCEQNLNHDAMYWYRQDPGQGLRLIYYSQIVNDFQKGDIAEGYSVSREKKESFPLTVTSAQKNPTAFYLCASSTRDRALYYSNQPQHFGDGTRLSIL.

The CDR3 loop reads CASSQVFGKTSGSYEQYF. The DNA of the CDR3 is TGTGCCAGCAGCCAAGTTTTCGGTAAGACTAGCGGTTCCTACGAGCAGTACTTC. The rearrangement uses TRBV3-1 (or the pseudogene TRBV3-2) and TRBJ2-7; 9 bases are shared with TRBD2. Germline V gene data show CDR1 as LGHDT and CDR2 as YNNKEL (reference sequence). The V and J ends lost 1 base and 1 base, in that order; junction bases with no gene match: 11. The CDR3 sequence is 18 residues long.

The chain uses TRBV2 and TRBJ2-7, with D hard to call. Germline CDR1 and CDR2: SNHLY and FYNNEI. The V and J ends lost 3 bases and 3 bases respectively, with 9 bases between them. The CDR3 runs to 13 residues. The CDR3 sequence: CASSDRHYYEQYF. The CDR3 coding sequence is TGTGCCAGCAGTGACAGGCATTACTACGAGCAGTACTTC.

The chain links TRBV7-2 to TRBJ2-7; 7 bases match TRBD1. The germline V gene has CDR1 SGHTA and CDR2 FQGNSA. V trimming: 5 bases; J trimming: 7 bases; junction bases outside the gene matches: 11. This CDR3 comprises 14 residues. The CDR3 DNA sequence: TGTGCCAGCAGCCCCGGGACAGTTTGGGGGGAGCAGTACTTC. Translation: CASSPGTVWGEQYF.

This clone was seen only a few times. This sequence joins TRBV2 and TRBJ2-1, with 9 bases identical to TRBD2. From germline, CDR1 is SNHLY and CDR2 FYNNEI. CDR3 length: 15 amino acids. Trimming cost V 7 bases and J 4 bases; bases outside gene matches: 8. The CDR3 sequence: CASNPSGKRYNEQFF. The CDR3 DNA reads as TGTGCCAGCAATCCTAGCGGGAAAAGGTACAATGAGCAGTTCTTC.

This clone appeared once. V gene TRBV5-4 combines with J gene TRBJ2-1, with 12 bases that match TRBD2. The V segment lost 4 bases and the J segment 4 bases; nucleotides outside the gene matches: 3. The CDR3 is 15 amino acids. The germline V gene has CDR1 SGHNT and CDR2 YYREEE (reference sequence). The CDR3 region is CASSPSGGGYNEQFF. As DNA, the CDR3 is TGTGCCAGCAGCCCTAGCGGGGGGGGGTACAATGAGCAGTTCTTC.

This clone was seen once. The V and J genes are TRBV3-1 (or the pseudogene TRBV3-2) and TRBJ2-7; D unclear. The CDR3 contains 14 residues. CDR1 is LGHDT and CDR2 is YNNKEL in the germline V gene (reference sequence). The V gene lost 2 bases and the J gene lost 5 bases, with 13 bases spanning the gap. CDR3 in DNA: TGTGCCAGCAGCCAACAGGTGCATCGCCACGAGCAGTACTTC. Translated, it gives CASSQQVHRHEQYF.

This chain connects TRBV24-1 to TRBJ2-2; 8 bases match TRBD1. Germline loops: CDR1 KGHDR, CDR2 SFDVKD. The CDR3 length is 14 residues. The junction had 10 bases not matched to a gene; V was cut back by 12 bases and J by 5 bases. Here the CDR3 DNA reads TGTGCCGCAGAGGACAGGGCGGGAACCGGGGAGCTGTTTTTT. Amino acids: CAAEDRAGTGELFF.

The chain combines TRBV7-9 with TRBJ1-2, with D perhaps matching TRBD1 (6 bases). Germline V gene sequence: CDR1 SEHNR, CDR2 FQNEAQ (reference sequence). The CDR3 consists of 14 residues. V was pared by 3 bases and J by 5 bases, with 13 bases between. The CDR3 is CASSFTGLSYGYTF. In DNA, the CDR3 is TGTGCCAGCAGCTTTACAGGGCTTTCATATGGCTACACCTTC. Full variable domain (missing parts from reference TRBV7-9 and TRBJ1-2): DTGVSQNPRHKITKRGQNVTFRCDPISEHNRLYWYRQTLGQGPEFLTYFQNEAQLEKSRLLSDRFSAERPKGSFSTLEIQRTEQGDSAMYLCASSFTGLSYGYTFGSGTRLTVV.